The 11 T cell receptor beta chains below come from one sample, sequenced in a study of T cells after yellow fever vaccination. TCRdb fed the 5' RACE reads into MiXCR, producing one record per CDR3 protein. The sample shows approximately 300,000 distinct CDR3 sequences, 10% to 15% of them seen only once. Sequenced material: CD4+ T cells sorted from PBMCs, taken 45 days after the yellow fever booster vaccination. These receptors all come from a man aged 25 to 45 who received the YFV17D yellow fever vaccine.

The rearrangement joins TRBV12-3 or TRBV12-4 to TRBJ1-6; D is uncertain. The CDR3 length is 13 residues. V lost 10 bases and J 7 bases, leaving 14 bases between the germline ends. CDR3 protein: CATSRAINSPLHF. DNA of the CDR3: TGTGCCACCTCCCGAGCGATCAATTCACCCCTCCACTTT.

This chain links TRBV4-2 with TRBJ2-3; a possible D gene is TRBD2 (5 bases). The CDR3 covers 16 residues. Per the germline V gene, CDR1 is LGHNA and CDR2 is YNFKEQ. The ends were cut back, 4 bases at V and 1 base at J, with 15 bases in the middle. CDR3 in DNA: TGTGCCAGCAGCCCTCGGATGGGTAGCGGCACAGATACGCAGTATTTT. As protein: CASSPRMGSGTDTQYF.

This clonotype was recorded a few times. V usage is TRBV6-5 and J usage is TRBJ2-5; TRBD2 agrees at 8 bases. Looked up from germline, CDR1 is MNHEY and CDR2 is SVGAGI. V was clipped by 0 bases and J by 4 bases; unmatched bases: 7. The CDR3 loop spans 16 amino acids. CDR3 loop: CASSYSIPAGGETQYF. CDR3 bases: TGTGCCAGCAGTTACTCAATCCCTGCGGGGGGAGAGACCCAGTACTTC.

The table lists this clonotype with a few counts. The CDR3 DNA is TGCGCCAGCAGCAATACGCTAGCTTGGATGATAAATGAGCAGTTCTTC. Its translation: CASSNTLAWMINEQFF. The rearrangement joins TRBV4-3 to TRBJ2-1; weak D call: TRBD2 (5 bases). Germline V CDR1 and CDR2: LGHNA, YSLEER. Trimming removed 5 bases from V and 7 bases from J, with 21 bases in between. This CDR3 spans 16 amino acids.

V is TRBV20-1 and J is TRBJ1-5; 9 bases line up with TRBD1. Germline V gene sequence: CDR1 DFQATT, CDR2 SNEGSKA (reference sequence). This CDR3 contains 15 residues. The V segment lost 1 base and the J segment 4 bases; nucleotides outside the gene matches: 5. CDR3 sequence (DNA): TGCAGTGCTAGAGTGGGGACAGGGAGGAATCAGCCCCAGCATTTT. Protein product: CSARVGTGRNQPQHF.

The chain links TRBV7-2 to TRBJ2-5; the D is unclear. This CDR3 has 15 residues. The germline gives CDR1 SGHTA, CDR2 FQGNSA. V was clipped by 4 bases and J by 1 base, with 13 bases between them. The CDR3 nucleotides are TGTGCCAGCAGCTGGCGACGCGGCAGCCAAGAGACCCAGTACTTC. This encodes CASSWRRGSQETQYF.

V is TRBV7-6 and J is TRBJ2-1, with TRBD2 matching 7 bases. Germline V gene sequence: CDR1 SGHVS, CDR2 FNYEAQ. The CDR3 runs to 15 residues. The V segment lost 5 bases and the J segment 7 bases; nucleotides outside the gene matches: 11. This chain's CDR3 is CASSQGLSGMNEQFF. CDR3 coding DNA: TGTGCCAGCAGCCAAGGGCTAAGCGGGATGAATGAGCAGTTCTTC.

The CDR3 coding sequence is TGCAGTGCGGAAAGGTACAGCCGGGGAGCCGGGGAGCTGTTTTTT. This translates into CSAERYSRGAGELFF. The chain couples TRBV20-1 to TRBJ2-2, with D perhaps TRBD2 (5 bases). Trimming pared 6 bases from V and 6 bases from J, leaving 20 bases between. The germline V gene has CDR1 DFQATT and CDR2 SNEGSKA (reference sequence). CDR3 length: 15 amino acids.

The V call is TRBV7-9, the J call TRBJ2-7; the D call may be TRBD1 or TRBD2 (6 bases each). Trimming stripped 7 bases from V and 3 bases from J, with 16 bases between. Germline CDR1 SEHNR, CDR2 FQNEAQ (reference sequence). CDR3 size: 14 residues. In DNA form, the CDR3 reads TGTGCCAGCAACCTCGGGGGACACCTCTACGAGCAGTACTTC. The encoded protein is CASNLGGHLYEQYF.

This clonotype has only a few counts. The chain employs TRBV20-1 and TRBJ2-7, with no clear D. Germline V gene lookup returns CDR1 DFQATT and CDR2 SNEGSKA (reference sequence). V was pared by 5 bases and J by 5 bases, with 13 bases between. CDR3 length equals 12 residues. The CDR3 spells CSAPRSFHEQYF. The CDR3 DNA is TGCAGTGCTCCCCGCAGTTTCCACGAGCAGTACTTC.

CDR3 coding DNA: TGCAGTGCGTTGACTAGCGGGAGTCCGGATACGCAGTATTTT. Translated: CSALTSGSPDTQYF. The genes are TRBV20-1 and TRBJ2-3; TRBD2 matches 12 bases. The germline gives CDR1 DFQATT, CDR2 SNEGSKA (reference sequence). The CDR3 runs 14 residues. V was pared by 6 bases and J by 6 bases, with 7 bases of the junction left unmatched.